The clone carrying this TCR beta chain appeared a few times. This entry belongs to a study of somatic mutations in cytotoxic T cells in rheumatoid arthritis. At the level of the study: Flow cytometric sorting isolated some V beta antibody-stained T-cell populations at nearly 100% purity, and among them were V beta1+ cells that underwent TCRB sequencing.

Generated by immunoSEQ multiplex PCR, the TCRdb table keeps only in-frame clones and is missing some. Of approximately 17,000 clones detected, just under 80% appear once; the ten largest clones hold about a sixth. With V trimmed by 4 bases and J by 4 bases, 4 bases remained unmatched. Looked up from germline, CDR1 is SEHNR and CDR2 is FQNEAQ (reference sequence). The CDR3 is made up of 14 amino acids. Sequencing used CD8+ T cells sorted from blood. The chain has TRBV7-9 and TRBJ2-7; TRBD1 matches 10 bases. The TCR was taken from an adult with rheumatoid arthritis. The CDR3 reads CASSSRDRGYEQYF. CDR3 in DNA: TGTGCCAGCAGCTCCCGGGACAGGGGATACGAGCAGTACTTC.